This T cell receptor (beta chain) was recorded in a study of cytomegalovirus exposure and HLA in healthy donors. The wider study: When fewer than 400 donors were genotyped, just over 80% of them were found to fall in the Caucasian-associated ancestry cluster. Study-level findings and limits: Across donors, presence/absence analyses took sequencing depth to be roughly uniform.

The PCR contained 60 Vbeta and 13 Jbeta primers. Generated by immunoSEQ multiplex PCR, the TCRdb table keeps only in-frame clones and is missing some. The sample records about 160,000 clones, around 80% being singletons. Turning to this clone: No antigen is known for it.

The CDR3 extends over 18 amino acids. CDR1 and CDR2 (germline): SQVTM, ANQGSEA. Trimming stripped 4 bases from V and 11 bases from J, with 35 bases between. The clonotype originates from a man between 18 and 35 years old in good health and CMV-seropositive. This chain connects TRBV29-1 to TRBJ1-1; no clear D gene. The sequencing input was PBMCs. CDR3 DNA sequence: TGCAGCGTTGGGAGGGTGGTAGAAGAATCGTTTGCTGGGGTTTCCGCTTTCTTT. This encodes CSVGRVVEESFAGVSAFF.